These T cell receptor beta chains were read from a single sample in a study of blood T cell repertoires in COVID-19. The data were produced by immunoSEQ multiplex PCR, yet TCRdb's version contains in-frame clones alone and is incomplete. Of 150,000 to 200,000 clones listed, under 85% were seen once; the top ten hold 10% to 15%. Sequencing used peripheral blood. Receptors were obtained from a man in his 70s who had recovered from COVID-19. The CDR3 runs from the conserved cysteine through the conserved F or W. Each record gives: D gene, V gene, CDR3 protein. A D gene is named only where the DNA matches it firmly.

-	TRBV12-5	CASGLSSGPSYNEQFF
-	TRBV6-5	CASRTPLQGQETQYF
TRBD1	TRBV2	CASSRDSQYGYTF
TRBD2	TRBV19	CASSLGTSGGLTTQYF
-	TRBV15	CATSRDLAVGETQYF
TRBD1	TRBV4-3	CASSHYGQGINKGYTF
-	TRBV7-8	CASSLGSGHQPQHF
-	TRBV5-1	CASSSDPGKWSSYNEQFF
-	TRBV29-1	CSVGTHLSSYEQYF
-	TRBV9	CASSAIPRGNQPQHF
-	TRBV21-1	CASSEGGGGETQYF
-	TRBV6-4	CASSQQGQWEDTQYF
-	TRBV30	CAWTGAGFSYEQYF
TRBD1	TRBV6-5	CASRLDIDRETFF
TRBD1	TRBV11-2	CASSSGQVIAKNIQYF
-	TRBV11-2	CASSFGGLSNQPQHF